This T cell receptor (beta chain) emerged from a study of T cells in Graves' hyperthyroidism and ophthalmopathy. From RNA transcripts, TCR beta CDR3 regions were amplified. A first-round RT-PCR of the TCR CDR3 used the HTBI primer set. TCRdb itself ran the multiplex PCR reads through MiXCR, one entry per CDR3 protein. The sample includes a few hundred thousand distinct CDR3 sequences, more than 15% of them seen just once. This clonotype was seen many times. The antigen is unknown. Trimming removed 0 bases from V and 3 bases from J, with 11 bases in between. The CDR3 extends over 14 amino acids. CDR1 is GTSNPN and CDR2 is SVGIG in the germline V gene (reference sequence). The study's findings and limits: Ophthalmopathy and stable hyperthyroidism were separated by a 13 V-J model. Median prediction lead before ophthalmopathy onset was 6.5 months with the model.

The clonotype comes from a woman between 40 and 55 years old with Graves' ophthalmopathy. The V call is TRBV30, the J call TRBJ1-1; D gene ambiguous. The source material was blood. DNA of the CDR3: TGTGCCTGGAGTGTACGTGGGGATTACACTGAAGCTTTCTTT. Translating gives CAWSVRGDYTEAFF.